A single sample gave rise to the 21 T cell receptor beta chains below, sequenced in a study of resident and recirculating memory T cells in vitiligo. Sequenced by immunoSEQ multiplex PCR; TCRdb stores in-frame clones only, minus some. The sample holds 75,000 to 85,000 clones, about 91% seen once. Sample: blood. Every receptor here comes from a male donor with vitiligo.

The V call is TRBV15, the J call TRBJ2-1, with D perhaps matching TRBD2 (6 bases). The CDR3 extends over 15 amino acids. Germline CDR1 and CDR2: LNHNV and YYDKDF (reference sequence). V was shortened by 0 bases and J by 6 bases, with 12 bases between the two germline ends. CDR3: CATSRDIGTANEQFF. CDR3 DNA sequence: TGTGCCACCAGCAGAGATATCGGGACTGCCAATGAGCAGTTCTTC.

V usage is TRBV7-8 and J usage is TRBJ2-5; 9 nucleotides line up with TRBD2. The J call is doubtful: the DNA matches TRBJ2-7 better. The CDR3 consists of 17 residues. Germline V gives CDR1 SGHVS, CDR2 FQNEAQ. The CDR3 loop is CASSLRVRGTSRNEQYF. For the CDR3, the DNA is TGTGCCAGCAGCTTAAGGGTCAGGGGGACTAGCAGAAACGAGCAGTACTTC.

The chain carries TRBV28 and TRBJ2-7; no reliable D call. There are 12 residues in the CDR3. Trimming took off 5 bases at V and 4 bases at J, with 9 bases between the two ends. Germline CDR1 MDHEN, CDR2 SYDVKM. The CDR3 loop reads CASSISLYEQYF. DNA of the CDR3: TGTGCCAGCAGTATCTCCCTATACGAGCAGTACTTC. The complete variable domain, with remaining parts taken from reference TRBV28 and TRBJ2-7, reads DVKVTQSSRYLVKRTGEKVFLECVQDMDHENMFWYRQDPGLGLRLIYFSYDVKMKEKGDIPEGYSVSREKKERFSLILESASTNQTSMYLCASSISLYEQYFGPGTRLTVT.

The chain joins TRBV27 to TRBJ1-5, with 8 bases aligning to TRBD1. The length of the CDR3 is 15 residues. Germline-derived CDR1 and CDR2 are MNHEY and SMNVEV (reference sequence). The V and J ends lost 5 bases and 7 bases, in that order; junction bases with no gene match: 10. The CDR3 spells CASSPDRGNDQPQHF. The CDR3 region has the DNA TGTGCCAGCAGTCCCGACAGGGGTAATGACCAGCCCCAGCATTTT.

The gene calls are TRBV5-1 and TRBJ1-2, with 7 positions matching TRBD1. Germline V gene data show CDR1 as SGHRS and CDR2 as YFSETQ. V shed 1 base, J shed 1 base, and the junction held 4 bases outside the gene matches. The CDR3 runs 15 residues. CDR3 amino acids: CASSLSGQHNYGYTF. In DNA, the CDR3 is TGCGCCAGCAGCTTGTCGGGACAGCATAACTATGGCTACACCTTC.

The CDR3 nucleotides are TGTGCCAGCAGTTCTTGGGGGGGACAGGGAGGCGATCAGCCCCAGCATTTT. Its translation: CASSSWGGQGGDQPQHF. The chain uses TRBV27 and TRBJ1-5, with 9 bases fitting TRBD1. Germline V CDR1 and CDR2: MNHEY, SMNVEV (reference sequence). Unmatched junction bases numbered 12, after V lost 4 bases and J lost 5 bases. This CDR3 spans 17 amino acids.

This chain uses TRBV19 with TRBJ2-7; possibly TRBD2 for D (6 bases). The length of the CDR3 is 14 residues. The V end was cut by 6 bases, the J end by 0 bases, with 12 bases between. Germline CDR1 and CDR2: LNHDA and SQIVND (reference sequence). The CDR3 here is CASSGGTLSYEQYF. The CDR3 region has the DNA TGTGCCAGTAGCGGGGGTACTCTCTCCTACGAGCAGTACTTC.

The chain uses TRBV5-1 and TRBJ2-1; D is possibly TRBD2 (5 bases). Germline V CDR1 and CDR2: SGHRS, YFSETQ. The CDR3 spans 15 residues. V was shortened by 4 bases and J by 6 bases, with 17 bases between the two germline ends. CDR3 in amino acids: CASSPTGIGGNEQFF. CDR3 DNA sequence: TGCGCCAGCAGCCCCACCGGGATCGGAGGCAATGAGCAGTTCTTC.

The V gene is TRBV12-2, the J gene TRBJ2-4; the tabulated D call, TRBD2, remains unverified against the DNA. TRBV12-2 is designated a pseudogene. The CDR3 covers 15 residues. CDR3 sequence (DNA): TGTGTAAGTCGCTTAGGTGGGAGGGGCAAAAACATTCAGTACTTC. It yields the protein CVSRLGGRGKNIQYF.

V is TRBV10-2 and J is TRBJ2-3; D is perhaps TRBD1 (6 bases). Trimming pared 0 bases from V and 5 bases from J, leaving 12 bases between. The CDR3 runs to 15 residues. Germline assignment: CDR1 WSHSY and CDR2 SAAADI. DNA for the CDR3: TGCGCCAGCAGTGAGTCGGGTACAGGGAGAGATACGCAGTATTTT. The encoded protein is CASSESGTGRDTQYF.

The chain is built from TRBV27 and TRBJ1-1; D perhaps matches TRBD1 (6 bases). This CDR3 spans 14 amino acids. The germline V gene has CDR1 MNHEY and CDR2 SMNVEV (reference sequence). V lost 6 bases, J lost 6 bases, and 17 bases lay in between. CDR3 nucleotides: TGTGCCAGCAGAGAACAGGGATGGAGGCCTGAAGCTTTCTTT. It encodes CASREQGWRPEAFF.

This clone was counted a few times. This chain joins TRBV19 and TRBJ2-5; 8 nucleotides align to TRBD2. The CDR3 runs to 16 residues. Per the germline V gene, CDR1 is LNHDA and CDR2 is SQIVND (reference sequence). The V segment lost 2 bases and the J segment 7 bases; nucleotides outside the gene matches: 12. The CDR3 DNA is TGTGCCAGTAGTATACCCACAAGCGGGGGCCTATTGACCCAGTACTTC. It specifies CASSIPTSGGLLTQYF.

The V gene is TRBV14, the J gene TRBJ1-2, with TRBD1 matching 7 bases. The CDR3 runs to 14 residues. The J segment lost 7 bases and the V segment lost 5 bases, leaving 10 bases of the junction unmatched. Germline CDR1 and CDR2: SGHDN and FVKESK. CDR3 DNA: TGTGCCAGCAGCTTGACAGGGAAGTATGGTGGCTACACCTTC. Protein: CASSLTGKYGGYTF. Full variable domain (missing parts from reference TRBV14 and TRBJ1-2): EAGVTQFPSHSVIEKGQTVTLRCDPISGHDNLYWYRRVMGKEIKFLLHFVKESKQDESGMPNNRFLAERTGGTYSTLKVQPAELEDSGVYFCASSLTGKYGGYTFGSGTRLTVV.

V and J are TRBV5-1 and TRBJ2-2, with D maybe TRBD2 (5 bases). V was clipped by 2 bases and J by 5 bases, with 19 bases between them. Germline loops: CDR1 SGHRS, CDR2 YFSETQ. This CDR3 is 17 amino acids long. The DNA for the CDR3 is TGCGCCAGCAGCTTACATACTAAGGGTCGGGGAACCGGGGAGCTGTTTTTT. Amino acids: CASSLHTKGRGTGELFF.

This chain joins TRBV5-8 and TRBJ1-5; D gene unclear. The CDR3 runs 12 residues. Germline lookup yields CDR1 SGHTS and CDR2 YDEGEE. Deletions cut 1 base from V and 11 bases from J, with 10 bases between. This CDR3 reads CASSLPPEAQHF. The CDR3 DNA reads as TGTGCCAGCAGCTTGCCGCCTGAGGCCCAGCATTTT.

The DNA for the CDR3 is TGCGCCAGCAGCCACCCAGGGCTCGAGCAGTACTTC. Translating it yields CASSHPGLEQYF. This chain joins TRBV4-1 and TRBJ2-7; D possibly corresponds to TRBD1 (5 bases). The germline CDR1 and CDR2 sequences are MGHRA and YSYEKL. V lost 3 bases and J 6 bases, leaving 9 bases between the germline ends. CDR3 size: 12 residues.

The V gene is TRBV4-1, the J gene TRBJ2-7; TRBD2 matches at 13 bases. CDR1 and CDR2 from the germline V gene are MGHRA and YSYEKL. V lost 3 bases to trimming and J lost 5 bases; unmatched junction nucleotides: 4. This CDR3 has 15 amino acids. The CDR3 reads CASSHTGLAGDEQYF. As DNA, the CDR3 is TGCGCCAGCAGCCATACCGGACTAGCGGGAGACGAGCAGTACTTC.

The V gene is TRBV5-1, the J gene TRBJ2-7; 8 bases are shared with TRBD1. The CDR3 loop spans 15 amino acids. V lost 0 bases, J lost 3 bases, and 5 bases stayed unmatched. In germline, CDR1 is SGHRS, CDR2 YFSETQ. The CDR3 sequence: CASSLGPGGGYEQYF. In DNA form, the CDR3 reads TGCGCCAGCAGCTTGGGTCCAGGGGGCGGCTACGAGCAGTACTTC.

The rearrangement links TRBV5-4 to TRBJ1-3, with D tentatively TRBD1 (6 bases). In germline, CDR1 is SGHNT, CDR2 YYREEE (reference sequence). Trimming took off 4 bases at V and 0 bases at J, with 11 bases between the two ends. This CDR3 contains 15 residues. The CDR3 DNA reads TGTGCCAGCAGCGTAGACAGGCTCTCTGGAAACACCATATATTTT. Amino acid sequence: CASSVDRLSGNTIYF.

CDR3 protein: CARRTRNLGGEQFF. CDR3 DNA: TGTGCCAGAAGGACTAGAAACTTGGGCGGTGAGCAGTTCTTC. The V gene is TRBV2, the J gene TRBJ2-1, with TRBD2 matching over 7 bases. Per the germline V gene, CDR1 is SNHLY and CDR2 is FYNNEI. This CDR3 is 14 amino acids long. Trimming at V came to 9 bases and at J to 9 bases, leaving 14 bases not matched to a gene.

The CDR3 reads CASSQESGGGAFF. The CDR3 nucleotides are TGCGCCAGCAGCCAAGAGAGTGGGGGGGGAGCTTTCTTT. The chain uses TRBV4-3 and TRBJ1-1, with D possibly matching TRBD1 (5 bases). The germline V and J ends were trimmed by 0 bases and 10 bases, with 12 bases remaining between them. Looked up from germline, CDR1 is LGHNA and CDR2 is YSLEER. This CDR3 is 13 amino acids long.